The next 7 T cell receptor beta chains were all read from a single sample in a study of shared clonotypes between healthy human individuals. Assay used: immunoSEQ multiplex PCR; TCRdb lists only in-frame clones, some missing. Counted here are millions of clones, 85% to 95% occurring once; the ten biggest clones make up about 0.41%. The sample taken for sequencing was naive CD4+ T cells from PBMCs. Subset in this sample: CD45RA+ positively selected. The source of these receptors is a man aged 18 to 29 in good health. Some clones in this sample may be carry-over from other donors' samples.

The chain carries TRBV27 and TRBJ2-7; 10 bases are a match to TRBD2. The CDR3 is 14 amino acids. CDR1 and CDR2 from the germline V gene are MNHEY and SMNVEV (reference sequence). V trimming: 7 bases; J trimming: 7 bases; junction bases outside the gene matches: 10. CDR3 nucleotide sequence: TGTGCCAGCACCCCCAGCGGGGGGGCGGGAGAGCAGTACTTC. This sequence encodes CASTPSGGAGEQYF.

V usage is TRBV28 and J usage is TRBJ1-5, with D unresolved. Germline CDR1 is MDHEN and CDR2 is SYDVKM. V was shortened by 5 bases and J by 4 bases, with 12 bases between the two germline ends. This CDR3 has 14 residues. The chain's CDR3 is CASSPGNRNQPQHF. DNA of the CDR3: TGTGCCAGCAGTCCAGGTAACCGAAATCAGCCCCAGCATTTT.

CDR3 region: CSADRGYTEAFF. The CDR3 DNA reads TGCAGCGCAGACAGGGGCTATACTGAAGCTTTCTTT. V is TRBV29-1 and J is TRBJ1-1, with TRBD1 matching 8 bases. After removal of 7 bases from V and 5 bases from J, the junction contained 6 bases not matched to a gene. The CDR3 spans 12 residues. Germline V lookup: CDR1 SQVTM, CDR2 ANQGSEA.

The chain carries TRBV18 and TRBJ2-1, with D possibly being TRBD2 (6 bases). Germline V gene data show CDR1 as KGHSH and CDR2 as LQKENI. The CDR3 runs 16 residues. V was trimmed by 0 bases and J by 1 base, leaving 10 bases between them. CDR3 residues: CASSPPPGVSYNEQFF. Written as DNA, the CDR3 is TGTGCCAGCTCACCACCTCCGGGAGTGTCCTACAATGAGCAGTTCTTC.

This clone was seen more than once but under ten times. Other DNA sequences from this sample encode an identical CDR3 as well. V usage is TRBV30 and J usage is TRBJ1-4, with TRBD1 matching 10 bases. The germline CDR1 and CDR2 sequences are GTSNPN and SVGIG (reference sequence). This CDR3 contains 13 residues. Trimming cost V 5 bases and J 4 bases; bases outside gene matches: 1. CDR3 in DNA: TGTGCCTGGGGGGACAGGGGTAATGAAAAACTGTTTTTT. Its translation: CAWGDRGNEKLFF.

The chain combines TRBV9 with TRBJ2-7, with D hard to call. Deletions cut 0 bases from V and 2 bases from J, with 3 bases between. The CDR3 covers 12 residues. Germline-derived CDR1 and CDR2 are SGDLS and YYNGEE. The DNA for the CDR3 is TGTGCCAGCAGCGTAGTCGCCTACGAGCAGTACTTC. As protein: CASSVVAYEQYF.

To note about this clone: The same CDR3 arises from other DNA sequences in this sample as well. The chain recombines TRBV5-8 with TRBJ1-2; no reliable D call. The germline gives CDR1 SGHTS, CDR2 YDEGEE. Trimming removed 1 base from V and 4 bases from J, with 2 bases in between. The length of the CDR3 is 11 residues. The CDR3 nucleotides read TGTGCCAGCAGCTTGAGCTATGGCTACACCTTC. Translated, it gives CASSLSYGYTF.